Listed here is a single T cell receptor beta chain. Its specificity is not known. These data are taken from a study of cytomegalovirus exposure and HLA in healthy donors. The study, taken as a whole, reports: Donors were assumed by presence/absence analyses to have roughly uniform sequencing depth. The study dropped some indistinguishable V segments, TRBV6-2 and TRBV6-3 among them.

CDR1 is KGHSH and CDR2 is LQKENI in the germline V gene. The V segment lost 4 bases and the J segment 4 bases; nucleotides outside the gene matches: 2. CDR3 length: 13 residues. PCR amplification relied on 60 Vbeta primers (plus 13 Jbeta primers). Only in-frame clones appear in the TCRdb table, and some are missing; sequencing was by immunoSEQ multiplex PCR. The data hold around 68,000 clones, with approximately 68% observed a single time. The receptor comes from a woman aged 25 to 39 in good health and CMV-seronegative. This sequence joins TRBV18 and TRBJ2-5; TRBD1 aligns across 8 bases. Material: PBMCs. The CDR3 nucleotides read TGTGCCAGCTCACTAGGACAGGGAGAGACCCAGTACTTC. It yields the protein CASSLGQGETQYF.